This entry lists 24 T cell receptor beta chains sequenced from one sample in a study of CD8 T cells in ankylosing spondylitis (TCRdb year 2017). Library prep was done by 5' RACE. Sequenced on an Illumina HiSeq 2500. Using fastp trimming at Q25 and MiXCR clonotype assembly, TCRdb reanalyzed the public sequencing data and kept in-frame beta chains. Duplicate CDR3 protein sequences are folded into a single record with the most common DNA and genes. This sample comprises 250,000 to 300,000 distinct CDR3 sequences, 15% to 25% of them detected only once. The ten largest clones represent under 8.5% of the sample. Material: blood, either unsorted or a sorted T cell fraction (not recorded which). Receptors originate from a male donor with ankylosing spondylitis or in good health (not recorded which).

This clonotype was seen only a few times. This sequence joins TRBV24-1 and TRBJ1-2; the D is unclear. The CDR3 covers 11 residues. V was cut by 6 bases and J by 6 bases, with 7 bases left in between. Germline values: CDR1 KGHDR, CDR2 SFDVKD. CDR3 in DNA: TGTGCCACCAGTCGCGGGGATGGCTACACCTTC. This codes for CATSRGDGYTF.

This chain uses TRBV28 with TRBJ2-1; D ambiguous. The V end was cut by 7 bases, the J end by 10 bases, with 11 bases between. CDR3 size: 11 residues. Germline CDR1 and CDR2: MDHEN and SYDVKM. The CDR3 DNA follows: TGTGCCAGCACTCGCCTGAGGGAGCAGTTCTTC. The encoded protein is CASTRLREQFF. Looking up the rest from reference TRBV28 and TRBJ2-1 gives the full variable domain: DVKVTQSSRYLVKRTGEKVFLECVQDMDHENMFWYRQDPGLGLRLIYFSYDVKMKEKGDIPEGYSVSREKKERFSLILESASTNQTSMYLCASTRLREQFFGPGTRLTVL.

This clonotype came up a few times. The V gene is TRBV20-1, the J gene TRBJ2-1; TRBD2 matches at 14 bases. This CDR3 has 15 residues. V lost 5 bases and J lost 3; bases outside the gene matches: 3. In germline, CDR1 is DFQATT, CDR2 SNEGSKA (reference sequence). CDR3: CSAWTSGGLYNEQFF. The CDR3 bases are TGCAGTGCTTGGACTAGCGGGGGGCTCTACAATGAGCAGTTCTTC.

Many counts were recorded for this clonotype. V and J are TRBV5-1 and TRBJ2-3, with 12 bases identical to TRBD2. In germline, CDR1 is SGHRS, CDR2 YFSETQ. J was trimmed by 5 bases and V by 4 bases; bases with no gene match: 8. The CDR3 totals 16 residues. The CDR3, as DNA: TGCGCCAGCAGCCCGACTAGCGGGAGTTGTCAAGATACGCAGTATTTT. Its translation: CASSPTSGSCQDTQYF.

This rearrangement joins TRBV7-9 to TRBJ1-6; D is unclear. V gave up 5 bases and J gave up 4 bases, with 9 bases separating them. This CDR3 spans 14 amino acids. Germline lookup yields CDR1 SEHNR and CDR2 FQNEAQ (reference sequence). CDR3 sequence reads: CASSEDGYNSPLHF. The CDR3 bases are TGTGCCAGCAGCGAGGACGGGTATAATTCACCCCTCCACTTT.

This clonotype was counted between two and nine times. The chain is built from TRBV4-2 and TRBJ1-3, with D hard to call. The V and J ends lost 3 bases and 0 bases respectively, with 9 bases between them. CDR3 size: 15 residues. Germline values: CDR1 LGHNA, CDR2 YNFKEQ. CDR3 sequence: CASSQPGGSGNTIYF. The CDR3 DNA reads as TGTGCCAGCAGCCAGCCGGGAGGCTCTGGAAACACCATATATTTT.

The gene calls are TRBV20-1 and TRBJ1-5, with TRBD1 matching over 8 bases. This CDR3 is built from 13 residues. V lost 6 bases and J lost 7; bases outside the gene matches: 8. The germline gives CDR1 DFQATT, CDR2 SNEGSKA (reference sequence). The CDR3: CSAYQGAYQPQHF. The CDR3 nucleotides are TGCAGTGCCTATCAGGGGGCTTACCAGCCCCAGCATTTT.

This clonotype was counted between two and nine times. The rearrangement links TRBV2 to TRBJ1-6; unclear D gene. CDR1 SNHLY and CDR2 FYNNEI come from the germline V gene. This CDR3 is 16 amino acids long. Trimming stripped 6 bases from V and 7 bases from J, with 19 bases between. CDR3 loop: CASSLSTVHTNSPLHF. Written as DNA, the CDR3 is TGTGCCAGCAGCCTTTCTACGGTTCATACAAATTCACCCCTCCACTTT.

This clonotype was detected many times. V and J are TRBV20-1 and TRBJ1-2; D is possibly TRBD1 (5 bases). The CDR3 totals 14 residues. CDR1 and CDR2 from the germline V gene are DFQATT and SNEGSKA (reference sequence). The ends were cut back, 5 bases at V and 2 bases at J, with 15 bases in the middle. CDR3 nucleotides: TGCAGTGCTCGGGGCCAGTCCAACAACTATGGCTACACCTTC. Translated: CSARGQSNNYGYTF.

This clonotype was seen a handful of times. The chain couples TRBV6-5 to TRBJ2-2; D uncertain. The CDR3 is made up of 14 amino acids. CDR1 is MNHEY, CDR2 SVGAGI, per germline. With 0 bases removed from V and 2 bases from J, the gap between germline ends came to 4 bases. Here the CDR3 DNA reads TGTGCCAGCAGTTACTCAGGAAACACCGGGGAGCTGTTTTTT. Protein sequence: CASSYSGNTGELFF.

This clonotype has just a few counts. V usage is TRBV5-1 and J usage is TRBJ1-4, with no clear D. Germline CDR1 is SGHRS and CDR2 is YFSETQ. This CDR3 spans 14 amino acids. V lost 1 base and J 8 bases, leaving 12 bases between the germline ends. The CDR3 is CASSLYMGGEKLFF. The CDR3 DNA reads TGCGCCAGCAGCTTGTATATGGGAGGAGAAAAACTGTTTTTT.

V gene TRBV6-5 combines with J gene TRBJ1-1; D gene ambiguous. CDR1 is MNHEY and CDR2 is SVGAGI in the germline V gene. The CDR3 has 15 amino acids. The V end was cut by 0 bases, the J end by 2 bases, with 10 bases between. DNA of the CDR3: TGTGCCAGCAGTTACTCCGACCGGGCCAACACTGAAGCTTTCTTT. Translating it yields CASSYSDRANTEAFF.

The CDR3 DNA is TGCGCCAGCAGCACAGTGGGACAGGGGGGAACGGCTGAAGCTTTCTTT. It specifies CASSTVGQGGTAEAFF. The chain is built from TRBV5-1 and TRBJ1-1, with TRBD1 matching over 11 bases. V shed 4 bases, J shed 6 bases, and the junction held 11 bases outside the gene matches. There are 16 residues in the CDR3. CDR1 is SGHRS and CDR2 is YFSETQ in the germline V gene.

This clonotype showed up just a few times. The chain recombines TRBV20-1 with TRBJ2-1; D perhaps matches TRBD1 (5 bases). Trimming took 5 bases from V and 0 from J, leaving 14 bases between them. CDR3 size: 15 residues. Germline V gene sequence: CDR1 DFQATT, CDR2 SNEGSKA (reference sequence). The CDR3 nucleotides are TGCAGTGCTTACAGACAGTCCACCTCCTACAATGAGCAGTTCTTC. Protein: CSAYRQSTSYNEQFF.

The chain combines TRBV9 with TRBJ2-2; D remains ambiguous. CDR3 length: 14 residues. The germline gives CDR1 SGDLS, CDR2 YYNGEE. With 0 bases removed from V and 4 bases from J, the gap between germline ends came to 7 bases. CDR3 coding DNA: TGTGCCAGCAGCGTAGTCGAGGCCACCGGGGAGCTGTTTTTT. This codes for CASSVVEATGELFF.

V usage is TRBV20-1 and J usage is TRBJ2-2, with TRBD2 matching over 7 bases. There are 14 residues in the CDR3. The germline V gene has CDR1 DFQATT and CDR2 SNEGSKA (reference sequence). V dropped 1 base and J dropped 6; count of bases not matched to a gene: 5. The CDR3, as DNA: TGCAGTGCTAGAGCCATGGGGGGGGCCGGGGAGCTGTTTTTT. It translates to CSARAMGGAGELFF.

In its sample, this clonotype was seen many times. The gene calls are TRBV12-3 or TRBV12-4 and TRBJ2-1; D is unclear. There are 10 residues in the CDR3. Deletions cut 3 bases from V and 6 bases from J, with 0 bases between. The CDR3 region is CASSFNEQFF. Written as DNA, the CDR3 is TGTGCCAGCAGTTTCAATGAGCAGTTCTTC.

V gene TRBV28 combines with J gene TRBJ2-3, with TRBD1 identical over 7 bases. This CDR3 spans 15 amino acids. Per germline, CDR1 MDHEN and CDR2 SYDVKM. With 2 bases clipped from V and 1 base from J, the junction kept 3 bases outside the gene matches. CDR3 protein: CASSLRGLGTDTQYF. Written as DNA, the CDR3 is TGTGCCAGCAGTTTAAGGGGGCTCGGCACAGATACGCAGTATTTT.

This clonotype was seen only once. This chain uses TRBV11-1 with TRBJ2-1, with 15 bases aligning to TRBD2. V was pared by 1 base and J by 2 bases, with 3 bases of the junction left unmatched. In germline, CDR1 is SGHAT, CDR2 FQDESV (reference sequence). The CDR3 spans 18 residues. This chain's CDR3 is CASSLDRTSGRAYNEQFF. DNA for the CDR3: TGTGCCAGCAGCTTAGACCGGACTAGCGGGAGGGCCTACAATGAGCAGTTCTTC.

This clonotype was detected a few times. This sequence joins TRBV12-3 or TRBV12-4 and TRBJ2-3; no firm D call. V lost 4 bases, J lost 5 bases, and 7 bases lay in between. This CDR3 is built from 12 residues. DNA for the CDR3: TGTGCCAGCAGTTCATCGAAAGATACGCAGTATTTT. Translated: CASSSSKDTQYF.

The rearrangement uses TRBV6-2 or TRBV6-3 and TRBJ2-1; 7 nucleotides agree with TRBD1. The CDR3 consists of 15 residues. Germline lookup yields CDR1 MNHEY and CDR2 SVGEGT. Trimming removed 0 bases from V and 7 bases from J; junction bases left unmatched: 6. The DNA for the CDR3 is TGTGCCAGCAGTTACTCGAGGTTGACAGGGAATGAGCAGTTCTTC. Its protein is CASSYSRLTGNEQFF.

The CDR3 DNA sequence: TGTGCCAGCAGCCTCGCCCTACTCCCCGAAGCTTTCTTT. Translating gives CASSLALLPEAFF. The V call is TRBV6-1, the J call TRBJ1-1; no clear D. This CDR3 is built from 13 residues. Per the germline V gene, CDR1 is MNHNS and CDR2 is SASEGT. Trimming removed 6 bases at V and 8 bases at J, with 16 bases between.

Of note for this clonotype: A clone one base away is much larger, so this may be a read error. The rearrangement uses TRBV4-1 and TRBJ1-1; tentatively, D is TRBD1 (5 bases). CDR3 length: 13 amino acids. The V gene's germline CDR1 is MGHRA and CDR2 YSYEKL. CDR3 amino acids: CAGSYTGNTEAFF. The CDR3 DNA reads TGCGCCGGCAGCTATACAGGGAACACTGAAGCTTTCTTT.

There are a few counts of this clonotype. The CDR3 DNA sequence: TGCGCCAGCAGCCCGGACAGTCTCAATCAGCCCCAGCATTTT. Amino acid sequence: CASSPDSLNQPQHF. The rearrangement links TRBV5-1 to TRBJ1-5, with D maybe TRBD1 (6 bases). This CDR3 region has 14 residues. V shed 4 bases and J shed 3 bases, with 11 bases lying between them. Germline V gives CDR1 SGHRS, CDR2 YFSETQ.